This T cell receptor beta chain was sequenced in a study of human T cells and chemical hapten exposure. V shed 8 bases and J shed 4 bases, with 17 bases lying between them. Looked up from germline, CDR1 is MNHEY and CDR2 is SVGEGT. There are 14 residues in the CDR3. TCRdb ran MiXCR on the RACE reads and lists one entry per CDR3 protein. Here the sample spans 280,000 or so distinct CDR3 sequences, 7.5% to 9% being singletons. Indicated time point: pre-sensitization, week 0. Indicated treatment: therapeutic diphenylcyclopropenone sensitization with weekly scalp DPC. The source material was whole blood, sampled in connection with sensitization to the hapten diphenylcyclopropenone (DPC). This sequence originates from a man aged 18 to 29 with alopecia areata. Some clones in this sample may be carry-over from other donors' samples. This chain joins TRBV6-2 or TRBV6-3 and TRBJ1-2; D perhaps matches TRBD1 (5 bases). CDR3 in amino acids: CASGAGFVSYGYTF. In DNA form, the CDR3 reads TGTGCCAGCGGGGCAGGGTTCGTTTCCTATGGCTACACCTTC.